The following is a T cell receptor beta chain sequence with its context. This clone was seen more than once but under ten times. The clone's antigen remains unknown. Base qualities are not recorded, but no much larger clone differs from it by a single base. The data originate from a study of cytomegalovirus exposure and HLA in healthy donors (dated by TCRdb to the late 2010s). Study-level background: According to an earlier analysis of 550 to 750 of the donors, 150 million to 200 million T cells yielded 120 million or so unique TCR beta sequences and about 300 Gb of sequence data. An early release covering 550 to 700 HLA-typed donors comprised 250 to 350 gigabases of sequencing data and around 85 million unique TCR sequences. Of the roughly 430 genotyped donors, 81% fell in the genetic ancestry cluster associated with self-reported Caucasian donors. The study aimed to test whether signatures of past pathogen exposure could be identified by cataloging public T cell receptors. Using immunosequencing, the study profiled T cell repertoires from about 610 subjects and related those repertoires to cytomegalovirus serostatus. Along with the approximately 650-subject first cohort, a separate validation cohort of over a hundred different subjects was used. The study combined high-throughput TCR immunosequencing, statistical association of individual TCRs with disease status, and machine learning to predict cytomegalovirus infection status. A later analysis re-examined previously published TCR beta repertoires from around 670 donors and added high-resolution HLA genotyping to investigate patterns of TCR occurrence. Rather than drawing on any new phenotypic data, the later analysis identified candidate immune exposures from TCR beta sequences and the way those sequences occurred across donors. An earlier analysis of approximately 500 of the donors applied high-throughput TCR beta sequencing to assess whether each TCR beta V gene segment acted as functional or pseudogenic. Donor age, sex, ethnicity and CMV serostatus were compiled together with the repertoire data. A later genetic analysis used genome-wide SNP genotypes for about 55% of the 666 donors, treating that subset as a discovery cohort. All discovery cohort repertoires had been generated on a single sequencing platform. HLA typing included class I and class II loci at four-digit resolution. The number of typed donors differed by locus: roughly 620-640 for A, B, C, DRB1 and DQB1; about 520 for DQA1; some 590 for DPA1; and some 470 for DPB1. About 5 DR-DQ haplotypes were handled as single units for association and clustering, since linkage in the cohort was strong. Among some 410 genotyped donors of the cohort, an average of about 240,000 unique TCR beta nucleotide sequences were sequenced per donor, roughly 20% of them non-productive.

The method behind the library was the immunoSEQ multiplex PCR assay. The multiplex PCR relied on a mix of 60 forward primers for TCR Vbeta segments and 13 reverse primers for TCR Jbeta segments. The CDR3 region of rearranged TCR beta genes was amplified from genomic DNA by a multiplex PCR assay. The amplified TCR beta libraries were sequenced on the Illumina HiSeq System as 87-base-pair reads. Per the authors' processing: Across the 700 or so repertoires, a later analysis counted tens of millions of unique TCR beta chains, some 11 million of which were shared by at least two donors. Raw reads were error-corrected and collapsed into unique sequences by a nearest-neighbor algorithm in which closely related sequences were merged to remove PCR and sequencing errors. Alignment of CDR3 sequences to IMGT reference sequences was used to assign V, D and J gene segments. For a sequence to be retained, a match of at least six nucleotides was required to both a V gene segment and a J gene segment. Rearrangements were called productive when the CDR3 lacked stop codons and stayed in frame with V and J; all others were non-productive. CDR3 was defined by IMGT convention, running from the second conserved V-encoded cysteine to the conserved J-encoded phenylalanine. In an earlier analysis of roughly 580 of the donors, sequences lacking an unambiguous match to a single V gene segment were excluded. An earlier analysis of some 610 of the donors called V segments functional above 56.7% productive rearrangements and segregating when the between-donor standard deviation exceeded 5%. A statistical classification framework was built to diagnose cytomegalovirus status from the catalog of TCR beta chain sequences. A later analysis assigned V and J genes by comparing TCR nucleotide sequences with IMGT/GENE-DB human TR gene sequences. A later analysis assigned CDR3 sequences and most-parsimonious VDJ recombination scenarios with the TCRdist pipeline. In a later analysis, every TCR beta chain was defined by the combination of its CDR3 amino acid sequence and its V-gene family, and reads without a unique V-gene family were dropped. To address suspected cross-contamination and a sequencing artifact, a later analysis removed 450 to 700 highly shared, low-generation-probability nucleotide sequences. A later analysis calculated a clonal expansion index for each public chain from normalized within-repertoire ranks of inferred template counts. A later analysis computed generation probabilities with a VDJ recombination model fitted to out-of-frame rearrangements, and checked the results against IGoR. In a later analysis, hypergeometric tests were used to score TCR-TCR, TCR-HLA and TCR-CMV co-occurrence, with a repertoire-size bias correction applied to TCR pairs. A later analysis estimated false discovery rates by permuting HLA or CMV assignments 20 times. In a later analysis, co-occurring TCRs were grouped using DBSCAN, and TCRdist sequence similarity was added for clustering within HLA-allele-positive subsets. Repertoires with fewer than 30,000 or more than 120,000 public chains, plus five repertoires with anomalous nucleotide sharing, were excluded from co-occurrence clustering. TCRdb provides this immuneACCESS table in a form limited to in-frame rearrangements. Some clones are lacking; in checked studies, under half of them reflect an unresolved V gene, and why the rest are absent is not known. V, J and clone size were drawn from that table, and D and trimming were deduced from the DNA. The sample table lists 140,000 to 150,000 clones, around 80% of them with a count of one. The top ten hold just under 3% of the sample.

Results the study describes overall, beyond this receptor: A cluster of highly shared sequence variants was judged likely to be a technical artifact of the sequencing pipeline. The study gave a list of more than 150 TCR beta chains associated with cytomegalovirus. The only immune exposure information available for the cohort was CMV serostatus. A later analysis found that most CMV-associated TCR beta chains appeared HLA-restricted, with HLA associations seemingly driven largely by CMV exposure. In this cohort, only TCR beta chains were sequenced, and detectable features were limited by the absence of alpha or paired-chain data. The classifier was reported to diagnose cytomegalovirus status with high specificity and sensitivity in both the original and validation cohorts. A later analysis reported that several top co-occurrence clusters appeared linked to parvovirus B19, influenza, CMV and Epstein-Barr virus. In a later analysis, the rate of TCR association differed among HLA loci, with DRB1 alleles having the most associated TCRs and HLA-C alleles having the fewest. Compared with equally common non-associated chains, HLA-associated TCR beta chains in a later analysis were more clonally expanded and had lower generation probabilities. A further reported finding was that TCR beta sequences accurately predicted the HLA-A and HLA-B alleles for most subjects in the first cohort. While some public TCRs were present in many individuals, most TCR sequences turned up only very rarely across donors. A later genetic analysis reported fewer N-insertions in productive TCRs among donors in an Asian-associated ancestry cluster than the roughly 700-donor mean. Presence/absence analyses assumed roughly uniform sequencing depth across donors, an assumption that may not hold. In an earlier analysis of approximately 590 of the donors, most TCR beta V segments appeared in productive rearrangements about 87% or about 30% of the time, broadly matching IMGT annotations. The authors suggested that the approach could potentially be extended to other disease states and immunological phenotypes. Linkage disequilibrium might explain the correlated functional status among segregating V segments, but an unknown experimental factor could not be ruled out. Because some donors lacked HLA typing at each locus, the association tests relied only on the typed subset. In vitro tests confirmed that three of the cytomegalovirus-associated TCR beta chains recognize cytomegalovirus antigens. When HLA alleles, especially DR and DQ, strongly co-occurred, attributing TCR associations to individual alleles was difficult. Specific HLA alleles were associated with about 17,000 TCR beta sequences at a false discovery rate of 0.05 in a later analysis. Because counts were too low, roughly 16 rarely observed V segments, including chromosome 9 orphons, were excluded from the earlier analysis of several hundred of the donors. An association between a missense DCLRE1C variant and V-gene and J-gene trimming of TCR beta chains was found in a later genetic analysis and replicated in an independent cohort.

The cohort was made up of approximately 670 healthy bone marrow donors. At the time of sampling, all cohort members were nominally healthy, though unrecorded immune exposures were likely present. The donor tested CMV seronegative, placing the donor among the 352 seronegative members of the cohort. Each donor provided a peripheral blood sample, and peripheral blood mononuclear cells were used for TCR beta sequencing. The Qiagen DNeasy Blood Extraction Kit was used to extract genomic DNA from the blood cell samples. This receptor was taken from a female donor in good health and CMV-seronegative. The sequenced material came from PBMCs.

The sequenced DNA: TGTGCCAGCAGTTATCGGAAGGGGAACATGAACACTGAAGCTTTCTTT. Translation gives CASSYRKGNMNTEAFF. The chain joins TRBV6-5 to TRBJ1-1; tentative D gene TRBD1, with 5 bases matching. For CDR1 and CDR2, the germline V gene lists MNHEY and SVGAGI. The CDR3, from cysteine to phenylalanine, totals 16 residues. CDR3 DNA is the only sequence kept; it has 48 bases, read in frame from the first base. V gives up 3 bases and J gives up 0 bases, and the segment between their germline ends measures 14 bases.